This TCR beta chain came from a study of shared clonotypes between healthy human individuals. Notes on the study in general: Generally, naive subsets came out with larger estimated richness than memory subsets.

TCRdb's copy holds only in-frame clones and misses some; the assay was immunoSEQ multiplex PCR. The sample holds roughly 2.5 million clones, just over 90% seen once. The CDR3 consists of 14 residues. V dropped 3 bases and J dropped 4 bases, with 13 bases sitting between them. Germline lookup yields CDR1 GTSNPN and CDR2 SVGIG (reference sequence). On this clone itself: The antigen is not known.

V and J are TRBV30 and TRBJ1-3; tentatively, D is TRBD1 (5 bases). The material sequenced was naive CD4+ T cells sorted from blood. Subset of the sample: CD45RA+ positively selected. The origin of this receptor is a man between 18 and 35 years old in good health. The CDR3 protein is CAWSFGAGGNTIYF. The CDR3 DNA reads TGTGCCTGGAGCTTCGGGGCGGGGGGAAACACCATATATTTT. Full variable domain (rest looked up from reference TRBV30 and TRBJ1-3): SQTIHQWPATLVQPVGSPLSLECTVEGTSNPNLYWYRQAAGRGLQLLFYSVGIGQISSEVPQNLSASRPQDRQFILSSKKLLLSDSGFYLCAWSFGAGGNTIYFGEGSWLTVV.